In its sample, the clone carrying this T cell receptor (beta chain) was seen once. No antigen is known for it. This CDR3 contains 13 residues. CDR1 SNHLY and CDR2 FYNNEI come from the germline V gene. V gave up 8 bases and J gave up 8 bases, with 18 bases separating them. Measured with immunoSEQ multiplex PCR; TCRdb has only the in-frame clones, and not every one. The sample has 2.3 million or so clones, 85% to 95% seen once. The source of the sample is a study of shared clonotypes between healthy human individuals. General study findings and limits: Sequencing depth was expected to influence donor clonotype sharing.

Researchers partitioned CD4+ cells into CD45RA+ naive and CD45RA-negative memory subsets. The chain recombines TRBV2 with TRBJ1-2; no definite D call. The sample taken for sequencing was naive CD4+ T cells from PBMCs. Subset noted: CD45RA+ positively selected. This clonotype was sampled from a man aged 18 to 30 in good health. Some clones in this sample may be carry-over from other donors' samples. CDR3 amino acids: CASAVGQAVGYTF. Written as DNA, the CDR3 is TGTGCCAGCGCGGTAGGTCAAGCGGTAGGCTACACCTTC.